A single sample gave rise to the 5 T cell receptor beta chains below, sequenced in a study of glioma-infiltrating T cells. Using RNA template, CDR3s of TCR alpha and beta were amplified with iRepertoire arm-PCR. MiXCR was run by TCRdb on the multiplex PCR reads, yielding one entry per CDR3 protein. Found here are around 99,000 distinct CDR3 sequences, less than 30% of them singletons; the top ten hold about 30%. The sequenced material came from glioma tissue, nonneoplastic brain tissue, or PBMCs (not recorded which). These receptors were taken from a human donor with low-grade glioma or glioblastoma, undergoing nonglioma brain surgery, or in good health (not recorded which).

This clonotype was recorded at least ten times. V and J are TRBV19 and TRBJ2-1; D call uncertain. The CDR3 consists of 13 residues. Between the trimmed V and J ends, which lost 6 bases and 5 bases, there was a span of 11 bases. Germline CDR1 is LNHDA and CDR2 is SQIVND (reference sequence). CDR3 sequence: CASSLWVNNEQFF. In DNA form, the CDR3 reads TGTGCCAGTAGCCTGTGGGTTAACAATGAGCAGTTCTTC.

Details on this clonotype: A single base separates this from a much larger clone, so it may be a read error. The CDR3 DNA is TGTGCCAGCAGCTTGGATGAGACCAAGTACTTC. Translation gives CASSLDETKYF. J is TRBJ2-5 and V is TRBV7-9; D gene uncertain. Germline V gene data show CDR1 as SEHNR and CDR2 as FQNEAQ (reference sequence). The CDR3 has 11 amino acids.

In this sample, this clonotype turned up many times. The chain is built from TRBV6-2 or TRBV6-3 and TRBJ2-2; maybe TRBD1 (5 bases). V shed 2 bases and J shed 6 bases, with 16 bases lying between them. This CDR3 is built from 16 residues. Germline CDR1 reads MNHEY; CDR2 reads SVGEGT. The CDR3 sequence is CASSYKTALPPGELFF. The CDR3 bases are TGTGCCAGCAGTTACAAGACAGCCTTGCCCCCCGGGGAGCTGTTTTTT.

This clonotype was seen many times. CDR3 loop: CASSGGTGQPQHF. CDR3 coding DNA: TGTGCCAGCAGTGGTGGGACGGGACAGCCCCAGCATTTT. V usage is TRBV28 and J usage is TRBJ1-5; tentatively, D is TRBD1 (5 bases). The germline CDR1 and CDR2 sequences are MDHEN and SYDVKM. This CDR3 has 13 amino acids. Trimming cost V 5 bases and J 7 bases, with 12 bases left between them.

This clonotype was observed many times. The rearrangement joins TRBV12-3 or TRBV12-4 to TRBJ1-5; D ambiguous. This CDR3 has 14 residues. Trimming shortened V by 6 bases and J by 0 bases, and 9 bases separated the two germline ends. In DNA, the CDR3 is TGTGCCAGCAGCGGAGTTTATAGCAATCAGCCCCAGCATTTT. Translation gives CASSGVYSNQPQHF.